Following are 28 T cell receptor beta chains from one sample sequenced in a study of CD8+CD57+ T cells in acquired aplastic anemia. It was patients with CD8+CD57+ cell expansion by flow cytometry who were chosen for sequencing. Genomic DNA, the template, was used for profiling of the TCR beta VDJ and CDR3. TCRdb re-derived calls from the reads in MiXCR, one entry per CDR3 protein. The sample carries roughly 150,000 distinct CDR3 sequences, about half recorded once. Sequencing was performed on sorted CD4+, CD8+, or CD8+CD57+ T cells (not recorded which) from PBMCs. Every receptor here comes from a human donor with aplastic anemia.

The chain combines TRBV10-3 with TRBJ1-2; 7 nucleotides agree with TRBD1. The germline V gene encodes CDR1 ENHRY and CDR2 SYGVKD. The CDR3 spans 13 residues. Germline trimming cut 4 bases from V and 7 bases from J; bases unmatched to any gene: 6. Here the CDR3 DNA reads TGTGCCATCAGTGCACGCGACAGGGTTGGCTACACCTTC. Protein: CAISARDRVGYTF.

This clonotype was seen more than once but under ten times. The chain has TRBV15 and TRBJ2-7; D ambiguous. V lost 0 bases, J lost 3 bases, and 6 bases lay in between. The CDR3 extends over 13 amino acids. Per the germline V gene, CDR1 is LNHNV and CDR2 is YYDKDF (reference sequence). The CDR3: CATSRDPGYEQYF. CDR3 nucleotide sequence: TGTGCCACCAGCAGAGATCCGGGCTACGAGCAGTACTTC.

The chain joins TRBV19 to TRBJ1-5; D unresolved. CDR1 and CDR2 from the germline V gene are LNHDA and SQIVND (reference sequence). This CDR3 has 14 residues. The V end lost 4 bases, the J end lost 11 bases, and 18 bases lay between the germline ends. The DNA for the CDR3 is TGTGCCAGTAGTAGCGGTCCCCAGGTAAGGGCCCAGCATTTT. Translation: CASSSGPQVRAQHF.

To note about this clonotype: Mismatch with germline at one junction end may stem from a read error. The chain employs TRBV7-3 and TRBJ2-5; TRBD1 agrees at 7 bases. Germline-derived CDR1 and CDR2 are SGHTA and FQGTGA. The CDR3 is 12 amino acids. The CDR3 is CAAGGSEETQYF. CDR3 sequence (DNA): TGCGCAGCAGGGGGTTCAGAAGAGACCCAGTACTTC.

This sequence joins TRBV20-1 and TRBJ2-7, with 13 bases fitting TRBD2. This CDR3 spans 15 amino acids. From germline, CDR1 is DFQATT and CDR2 SNEGSKA (reference sequence). V was clipped by 0 bases and J by 6 bases; unmatched bases: 5. The CDR3 sequence is CSARDRRLAGGEQYV. CDR3 nucleotide sequence: TGCAGTGCTAGAGATCGGCGACTAGCGGGAGGCGAGCAGTACGTC.

This clonotype was found a few times. This chain uses TRBV12-3 or TRBV12-4 with TRBJ2-2, with TRBD1 matching 9 bases. This CDR3 is 15 amino acids long. After removal of 6 bases from V and 4 bases from J, the junction contained 6 bases not matched to a gene. The CDR3 nucleotides are TGTGCCAGCAGCCCGCGGACAGGGGTCACCGGGGAGCTGTTTTTT. This gives the protein CASSPRTGVTGELFF.

This clonotype occurred a few times. A read error may produce the germline difference seen at one junction end. CDR3 protein: CASSDNERFF. The CDR3 bases are TGTGCCAGCAGTGACAATGAGCGGTTTTTC. The J gene is TRBJ2-1, the V gene TRBV2; D is perhaps TRBD2 (5 bases). There are 10 residues in the CDR3. Germline CDR1 and CDR2: SNHLY and FYNNEI.

This clonotype was counted a few times. This rearrangement joins TRBV2 to TRBJ1-2, with D perhaps TRBD1 (5 bases). Germline V gene sequence: CDR1 SNHLY, CDR2 FYNNEI. V was trimmed by 6 bases and J by 12 bases, leaving 17 bases between them. The CDR3 is made up of 12 amino acids. CDR3 nucleotide sequence: TGTGCCAGCAGCCAGACAGCCTCTGGAAACACCTTC. Translation gives CASSQTASGNTF.

This clonotype was picked up a small number of times. The CDR3 coding sequence is TGCAGCGTTCCCGGGACAGGGGGCTCCTACGAGCAGTACTTC. It translates to CSVPGTGGSYEQYF. The V gene is TRBV29-1, the J gene TRBJ2-7; 11 bases align to TRBD1. The CDR3 sequence is 14 residues long. Trimming at V came to 5 bases and at J to 0 bases, leaving 3 bases not matched to a gene. Looked up from germline, CDR1 is SQVTM and CDR2 is ANQGSEA.

This clonotype was observed many times. The chain carries TRBV6-2 or TRBV6-3 and TRBJ2-1; 8 bases are a match to TRBD2. Germline assignment: CDR1 MNHEY and CDR2 SVGEGT. The CDR3 contains 16 residues. Germline trimming cut 5 bases from V and 6 bases from J; bases unmatched to any gene: 12. CDR3 loop: CASSKSSGSRGNEQFF. The CDR3 region has the DNA TGTGCCAGCAGTAAATCGAGCGGGAGTCGGGGCAATGAGCAGTTCTTC.

DNA for the CDR3: TGCAGCGTTGCGTCTAGCGGGGCTGACGCTGAAGCTTTCTTT. As protein: CSVASSGADAEAFF. The chain combines TRBV29-1 with TRBJ1-1, with D tentatively TRBD1 (5 bases). The V end was cut by 4 bases, the J end by 6 bases, with 18 bases between. The germline V gene has CDR1 SQVTM and CDR2 ANQGSEA. The CDR3 sequence is 14 residues long.

The V call is TRBV19, the J call TRBJ1-1; D is undetermined. The V gene lost 1 base and the J gene lost 1 base, with 7 bases spanning the gap. CDR3 length: 14 residues. Germline lookup yields CDR1 LNHDA and CDR2 SQIVND (reference sequence). Here the CDR3 reads CASSIGMKNTEAFF. CDR3 DNA sequence: TGTGCCAGTAGTATAGGGATGAAGAACACTGAAGCTTTCTTT.

This chain uses TRBV24-1 with TRBJ2-2, with unresolved D. Trimming took 8 bases from V and 4 from J, leaving 13 bases between them. The CDR3 runs 14 residues. CDR1 is KGHDR and CDR2 is SFDVKD in the germline V gene. The DNA for the CDR3 is TGTGCCACCACTGGCCGAGGCGGCACCGGGGAGCTGTTTTTT. Translation gives CATTGRGGTGELFF.

This clonotype was observed at least ten times. The chain couples TRBV9 to TRBJ1-1; D gene unclear. The ends were cut back, 2 bases at V and 1 base at J, with 9 bases in the middle. The CDR3 spans 14 residues. Germline loops: CDR1 SGDLS, CDR2 YYNGEE. The CDR3 loop reads CASSVDSGNTEAFF. The CDR3 DNA follows: TGTGCCAGCAGCGTCGATTCAGGGAACACTGAAGCTTTCTTT.

This chain's CDR3 is CASSRRSGGAGDEQFF. In DNA, the CDR3 is TGTGCCAGCAGCCGCCGAAGCGGGGGGGCAGGCGATGAGCAGTTCTTC. J is TRBJ2-1 and V is TRBV7-6, with 10 bases identical to TRBD2. Per the germline V gene, CDR1 is SGHVS and CDR2 is FNYEAQ. V lost 5 bases and J lost 8; bases outside the gene matches: 12. This CDR3 region has 16 residues.

Many counts were recorded for this clonotype. The rearrangement joins TRBV4-2 to TRBJ2-7; 11 bases are shared with TRBD1. The germline V gene has CDR1 LGHNA and CDR2 YNFKEQ. The CDR3 is made up of 14 amino acids. After removal of 3 bases from V and 2 bases from J, the junction contained 0 bases not matched to a gene. The CDR3: CASSQGQGAYEQYF. The CDR3 coding sequence is TGTGCCAGCAGCCAGGGACAGGGGGCCTACGAGCAGTACTTC.

The chain recombines TRBV19 with TRBJ2-5; D gene ambiguous. The germline V gene encodes CDR1 LNHDA and CDR2 SQIVND (reference sequence). The V end lost 9 bases, the J end lost 4 bases, and 18 bases lay between the germline ends. This CDR3 region has 14 residues. The CDR3 DNA follows: TGTGCCAGCTCACCTCCCCCCCCCCCAGAGACCCAGTACTTC. Translation gives CASSPPPPPETQYF.

With regard to this clonotype: A much larger clone sits a single nucleotide away, making a read error possible. This chain links TRBV20-1 with TRBJ2-2; TRBD2 is a possible D gene (6 bases). Per the germline V gene, CDR1 is DFQATT and CDR2 is SNEGSKA (reference sequence). CDR3 length equals 15 residues. Written as DNA, the CDR3 is TGCAGTGCTAGAGGCCCGGCCTCGGGCGCCGGGGGGCTGTTTTTT. Protein: CSARGPASGAGGLFF.

This clonotype was observed many times. V and J are TRBV20-1 and TRBJ2-1, with D maybe TRBD2 (6 bases). This CDR3 spans 15 amino acids. V lost 0 bases to trimming and J lost 5 bases, with 14 bases between them. Germline V CDR1 and CDR2: DFQATT, SNEGSKA (reference sequence). The CDR3 nucleotides read TGCAGTGCTAGAGATCAGGGACTGGACAACAATGAGCAGTTCTTC. Amino acid sequence: CSARDQGLDNNEQFF.

Of note for this clonotype: The conserved closing phenylalanine or tryptophan is absent in this CDR3, likely reflecting a read error. The J gene is TRBJ2-7, the V gene TRBV10-3; D tentatively fits TRBD1 or TRBD2 (5 bases each). The CDR3 is 15 amino acids. Trimming removed 10 bases from V and 9 bases from J, with 28 bases in between. Germline loops: CDR1 ENHRY, CDR2 SYGVKD. The CDR3: CATLREGTGFGGQYL. CDR3 bases: TGTGCCACCCTCAGAGAGGGGACGGGCTTTGGGGGGCAGTACCTC.

The chain is built from TRBV29-1 and TRBJ2-7, with D perhaps given as TRBD1 or TRBD2 (5 bases each). CDR1 SQVTM and CDR2 ANQGSEA come from the germline V gene. V lost 7 bases to trimming and J lost 0 bases, with 19 bases between them. CDR3 length: 15 amino acids. CDR3 residues: CSAVVGPGSSYEQYV. CDR3 DNA sequence: TGCAGCGCCGTCGTAGGTCCAGGGAGCTCCTACGAGCAGTACGTC.

This clonotype was recorded many times. This CDR3 reads CASSEKSGTSGNEQFF. Here the CDR3 DNA reads TGTGCCAGCAGCGAAAAATCCGGGACTAGCGGGAATGAGCAGTTCTTC. The V gene is TRBV7-3, the J gene TRBJ2-1; TRBD2 aligns across 12 bases. Germline loops: CDR1 SGHTA, CDR2 FQGTGA. V was pared by 5 bases and J by 7 bases, with 9 bases of the junction left unmatched. This CDR3 region has 16 residues.

The chain is built from TRBV13 and TRBJ2-7; 7 bases are a match to TRBD1. Germline V gene lookup returns CDR1 PRHDT and CDR2 FYEKMQ (reference sequence). After removal of 5 bases from V and 4 bases from J, the junction contained 8 bases not matched to a gene. CDR3 length: 14 amino acids. The CDR3 bases are TGTGCCAGCAGCCCCGGACAGGACCATTACGAGCAGTACTTC. It encodes CASSPGQDHYEQYF.

This clonotype has at least ten counts. V and J are TRBV5-6 and TRBJ1-1; D uncertain. V lost 0 bases, J lost 4 bases, and 7 bases lay in between. Per germline, CDR1 SGHDT and CDR2 YYEEEE. This CDR3 contains 13 residues. The CDR3 is CASSLDVTTEAFF. CDR3 DNA: TGTGCCAGCAGCTTGGATGTGACCACTGAAGCTTTCTTT.

Of note for this clonotype: One end of the junction does not line up with germline, which may come from a read error. The V call is TRBV6-1, the J call TRBJ1-3; 7 bases fit TRBD1. Looked up from germline, CDR1 is MNHNS and CDR2 is SASEGT. The CDR3 covers 16 residues. Written as DNA, the CDR3 is TGTGCCAGCAGATCTACTAGACAGGGTGGTGGAGACACCATATATTTT. Protein: CASRSTRQGGGDTIYF.

V usage is TRBV10-3 and J usage is TRBJ1-5; 7 bases align to TRBD1. The CDR3 spans 15 residues. Germline V gene data show CDR1 as ENHRY and CDR2 as SYGVKD. J was trimmed by 9 bases and V by 2 bases; bases with no gene match: 10. The CDR3 spells CAISEGIGGTMPQHF. The CDR3 coding sequence is TGTGCCATCAGTGAGGGGATAGGGGGCACGATGCCCCAGCATTTT.

This clonotype was seen ten or more times. The rearrangement uses TRBV20-1 and TRBJ1-2; unclear D gene. The CDR3 length is 13 residues. V dropped 5 bases and J dropped 9 bases, with 19 bases sitting between them. Germline V gene sequence: CDR1 DFQATT, CDR2 SNEGSKA (reference sequence). The CDR3 protein is CSAGNGPPVSYTF. The CDR3 DNA follows: TGCAGTGCTGGGAACGGGCCCCCGGTTAGCTACACCTTC.

This clonotype was seen ten or more times. This chain connects TRBV14 to TRBJ2-3; 8 bases fit TRBD2. With 4 bases clipped from V and 0 bases from J, the junction kept 3 bases outside the gene matches. The CDR3 runs 15 residues. Per the germline V gene, CDR1 is SGHDN and CDR2 is FVKESK. CDR3 sequence: CASSPSGLSTDTQYF. CDR3 DNA: TGTGCCAGCAGCCCTAGCGGGCTAAGCACAGATACGCAGTATTTT. Supplemented by reference TRBV14 and TRBJ2-3, the full variable domain reads EAGVTQFPSHSVIEKGQTVTLRCDPISGHDNLYWYRRVMGKEIKFLLHFVKESKQDESGMPNNRFLAERTGGTYSTLKVQPAELEDSGVYFCASSPSGLSTDTQYFGPGTRLTVL.